The next 25 T cell receptor beta chains were all read from a single sample in a study of regulatory T cells in long-lasting Graves disease. To make TCR beta libraries, researchers used iRepertoire HTBI primers and Arm-PCR of CDR3 regions. Each CDR3 protein is one row after TCRdb ran MiXCR on the multiplex PCR reads. The data show over 500,000 distinct CDR3 sequences, roughly 15% seen once. Described time point: newly diagnosed GD, antithyroid drugs for less than 3 months. The TCR library was prepared using RNA isolated from PBMCs. These records were also assigned to another study, of T cells in Graves' hyperthyroidism and ophthalmopathy.

Specimen: peripheral blood mononuclear cells (PBMCs), collected at new diagnosis, from a patient treated with antithyroid drugs. The source is a woman between 25 and 40 years old with Graves disease.

Comment on this clonotype: Since the CDR3 does not end with the conserved phenylalanine or tryptophan, this likely comes from a read error. The chain carries TRBV5-1 and TRBJ2-7; TRBD2 might be the D (5 bases). Germline V CDR1 and CDR2: SGHRS, YFSETQ. This CDR3 contains 13 residues. V lost 4 bases to trimming and J lost 1 base, with 9 bases between them. This CDR3 reads CASSPGMSYEQYL. CDR3 nucleotide sequence: TGCGCCAGCAGCCCCGGGATGTCCTACGAGCAGTACCTC.

This clonotype appeared a few times. The rearrangement links TRBV19 to TRBJ2-1; D unresolved. V lost 5 bases, J lost 8 bases, and 7 bases lay in between. Germline lookup yields CDR1 LNHDA and CDR2 SQIVND (reference sequence). The CDR3 contains 11 residues. The DNA for the CDR3 is TGTGCCAGTAGTTCTTCTCATGAGCAGTTCTTC. Its translation is CASSSSHEQFF.

This CDR3 reads CASSSGPNTQYF. CDR3 DNA sequence: TGTGCCAGCAGTTCGGGCCCTAATACGCAGTATTTT. V is TRBV11-2 and J is TRBJ2-3; D is undetermined. In germline, CDR1 is SGHAT, CDR2 FQNNGV. This CDR3 is 12 amino acids long. The V and J ends lost 6 bases and 7 bases respectively, with 11 bases between them.

The chain employs TRBV29-1 and TRBJ1-2, with D perhaps TRBD1 (6 bases). Trimming took off 0 bases at V and 5 bases at J, with 13 bases between the two ends. There are 14 residues in the CDR3. The germline V gene encodes CDR1 SQVTM and CDR2 ANQGSEA. This CDR3 reads CSVEDQGTGYGYTF. In DNA, the CDR3 is TGCAGCGTTGAAGATCAGGGGACTGGGTATGGCTACACCTTC. Drawing the rest from reference TRBV29-1 and TRBJ1-2, the complete variable domain is SAVISQKPSRDICQRGTSLTIQCQVDSQVTMMFWYRQQPGQSLTLIATANQGSEATYESGFVIDKFPISRPNLTFSTLTVSNMSPEDSSIYLCSVEDQGTGYGYTFGSGTRLTVV.

The chain couples TRBV6-1 to TRBJ2-3, with TRBD2 matching over 9 bases. J was trimmed by 5 bases and V by 2 bases; bases with no gene match: 2. The CDR3 spans 14 residues. Germline V gene lookup returns CDR1 MNHNS and CDR2 SASEGT. The CDR3 sequence is CASSELAGLDTQYF. CDR3 nucleotides: TGTGCCAGCAGTGAACTAGCGGGATTAGATACGCAGTATTTT.

This clonotype occurred a few times. This sequence joins TRBV6-1 and TRBJ2-2, with D maybe TRBD2 (5 bases). Trimming shortened V by 6 bases and J by 4 bases, and 12 bases separated the two germline ends. The CDR3 extends over 14 amino acids. Germline-derived CDR1 and CDR2 are MNHNS and SASEGT. CDR3 sequence reads: CASRFRESTGELFF. The CDR3 DNA is TGTGCCAGCAGGTTTCGGGAAAGCACCGGGGAGCTGTTTTTT.

This clonotype was observed a single time. The chain employs TRBV5-5 and TRBJ2-1; TRBD2 is a possible D gene (6 bases). The ends were cut back, 0 bases at V and 2 bases at J, with 15 bases in the middle. CDR1 SGHKS and CDR2 YYEKEE come from the germline V gene (reference sequence). The CDR3 extends over 17 amino acids. The CDR3 reads CASSLDRSGAPYNEQFF. CDR3 bases: TGTGCCAGCAGCTTGGATCGATCGGGAGCACCCTACAATGAGCAGTTCTTC. The entire variable domain, with the rest obtained from reference TRBV5-5 and TRBJ2-1, is as follows: DAGVTQSPTHLIKTRGQQVTLRCSPISGHKSVSWYQQVLGQGPQFIFQYYEKEERGRGNFPDRFSARQFPNYSSELNVNALLLGDSALYLCASSLDRSGAPYNEQFFGPGTRLTVL.

The chain's CDR3 is CASSDLEINQPQHF. CDR3 nucleotides: TGTGCCAGCAGTGATTTGGAGATCAATCAGCCCCAGCATTTT. The chain carries TRBV6-1 and TRBJ1-5; the D is unclear. The CDR3 runs 14 residues. CDR1 MNHNS and CDR2 SASEGT come from the germline V gene. Trimming stripped 3 bases from V and 3 bases from J, with 9 bases between.

In its sample, this clonotype was seen many times. This chain joins TRBV20-1 and TRBJ2-3; 10 nucleotides line up with TRBD1. The CDR3 sequence is 18 residues long. From germline, CDR1 is DFQATT and CDR2 SNEGSKA (reference sequence). With V trimmed by 2 bases and J by 0 bases, 11 bases remained unmatched. CDR3 loop: CSARRVGTGDPSTDTQYF. In DNA form, the CDR3 reads TGCAGTGCTAGACGAGTCGGGACAGGGGACCCCAGCACAGATACGCAGTATTTT.

The genes are TRBV14 and TRBJ2-2; 12 bases align to TRBD2. The trim removed 4 bases at V and 4 bases at J, leaving 13 bases unmatched. Germline assignment: CDR1 SGHDN and CDR2 FVKESK. The CDR3 contains 19 residues. CDR3 protein: CASSPATKTSGRVTGELFF. The CDR3 nucleotides are TGTGCCAGCAGCCCCGCCACGAAGACTAGCGGGAGAGTCACCGGGGAGCTGTTTTTT. The whole variable domain, filled in from reference TRBV14 and TRBJ2-2, reads EAGVTQFPSHSVIEKGQTVTLRCDPISGHDNLYWYRRVMGKEIKFLLHFVKESKQDESGMPNNRFLAERTGGTYSTLKVQPAELEDSGVYFCASSPATKTSGRVTGELFFGEGSRLTVL.

This sequence joins TRBV28 and TRBJ1-5; TRBD1 matches 10 bases. The CDR3 is 18 amino acids. Germline values: CDR1 MDHEN, CDR2 SYDVKM. The ends lost 3 bases at V and 4 bases at J; junction bases unmatched: 12. The CDR3 sequence: CASSFAGTGAIRNQPQHF. Written as DNA, the CDR3 is TGTGCCAGCAGTTTTGCTGGGACAGGGGCCATTCGAAATCAGCCCCAGCATTTT.

This clonotype was detected many times. The chain has TRBV7-9 and TRBJ2-5, with TRBD2 as a possible D gene (5 bases). The CDR3 extends over 14 amino acids. V lost 3 bases to trimming and J lost 2 bases, with 10 bases between them. Germline assignment: CDR1 SEHNR and CDR2 FQNEAQ (reference sequence). The CDR3 DNA reads TGTGCCAGCAGCTTTTCCGGGAATCAAGAGACCCAGTACTTC. Residues: CASSFSGNQETQYF.

This clonotype occurred many times. This chain links TRBV12-3 or TRBV12-4 with TRBJ2-7; D is ambiguous. CDR3 length equals 13 residues. Trimming took off 4 bases at V and 3 bases at J, with 10 bases between the two ends. As DNA, the CDR3 is TGTGCCAGCAGTTCCCCCCATAGCTACGAGCAGTACTTC. Protein sequence: CASSSPHSYEQYF.

This clonotype was detected many times. The chain carries TRBV30 and TRBJ2-3; a possible D gene is TRBD1 (6 bases). The CDR3 spans 15 residues. V lost 0 bases, J lost 3 bases, and 13 bases lay in between. From germline, CDR1 is GTSNPN and CDR2 SVGIG (reference sequence). CDR3 loop: CAWSVGAGVTDTQYF. Here the CDR3 DNA reads TGTGCCTGGAGTGTAGGGGCAGGGGTTACAGATACGCAGTATTTT.

V is TRBV2 and J is TRBJ2-1, with 9 bases aligning to TRBD2. This CDR3 comprises 17 residues. The ends lost 7 bases at V and 4 bases at J; junction bases unmatched: 14. Per germline, CDR1 SNHLY and CDR2 FYNNEI. The CDR3 DNA follows: TGTGCCAGCAATTATTCTCGCGGGAGGGCCGGGTACAATGAGCAGTTCTTC. This encodes CASNYSRGRAGYNEQFF.

A few counts support this clonotype. The CDR3 is CASSLGATTNEKLFF. CDR3 coding DNA: TGCGCCAGCAGCTTGGGAGCAACAACTAATGAAAAACTGTTTTTT. The V call is TRBV5-1, the J call TRBJ1-4, with unresolved D. V gave up 0 bases and J gave up 0 bases, with 6 bases separating them. This CDR3 comprises 15 residues. CDR1 and CDR2 from the germline V gene are SGHRS and YFSETQ.

This clonotype has more than one count but fewer than ten. The gene calls are TRBV7-2 and TRBJ1-5; a weak D match, TRBD1 (5 bases). Germline loops: CDR1 SGHTA, CDR2 FQGNSA. The CDR3 has 14 amino acids. V was clipped by 5 bases and J by 7 bases, with 15 bases between them. The CDR3 sequence is CASSPVGGKQPQHF. The CDR3 DNA reads TGTGCCAGCAGCCCGGTTGGGGGGAAGCAGCCCCAGCATTTT. Full variable domain (outside the CDR3, taken from reference TRBV7-2 and TRBJ1-5): GAGVSQSPSNKVTEKGKDVELRCDPISGHTALYWYRQSLGQGLEFLIYFQGNSAPDKSGLPSDRFSAERTGGSVSTLTIQRTQQEDSAVYLCASSPVGGKQPQHFGDGTRLSIL.

The J gene is TRBJ2-2, the V gene TRBV24-1, with D possibly matching TRBD2 (5 bases). Germline V gene lookup returns CDR1 KGHDR and CDR2 SFDVKD. The ends were cut back, 0 bases at V and 5 bases at J, with 18 bases in the middle. The CDR3 consists of 18 residues. The CDR3 region is CATSDLRGQEVPTGELFF. The CDR3 DNA follows: TGTGCCACCAGTGATTTGCGTGGGCAGGAGGTCCCTACCGGGGAGCTGTTTTTT.

The rearrangement uses TRBV2 and TRBJ1-6; the D is unclear. This CDR3 has 13 amino acids. V lost 8 bases and J 9 bases, leaving 14 bases between the germline ends. The germline V gene encodes CDR1 SNHLY and CDR2 FYNNEI. Here the CDR3 reads CASQALPSSPLHF. CDR3 DNA sequence: TGTGCCAGCCAAGCTCTTCCCAGTTCACCCCTCCACTTT. Supplemented by reference TRBV2 and TRBJ1-6, the full variable domain reads EPEVTQTPSHQVTQMGQEVILRCVPISNHLYFYWYRQILGQKVEFLVSFYNNEISEKSEIFDDQFSVERPDGSNFTLKIRSTKLEDSAMYFCASQALPSSPLHFGNGTRLTVT.

The chain is built from TRBV7-2 and TRBJ1-1; D not certain. The ends were cut back, 4 bases at V and 0 bases at J, with 9 bases in the middle. The germline V gene encodes CDR1 SGHTA and CDR2 FQGNSA. This CDR3 spans 14 amino acids. The CDR3 spells CASSYQNLNTEAFF. CDR3 DNA sequence: TGTGCCAGCAGCTACCAGAATTTGAACACTGAAGCTTTCTTT.

This clonotype has only a few counts. The rearrangement uses TRBV20-1 and TRBJ2-1; possibly TRBD2 for D (5 bases). CDR1 and CDR2 (germline): DFQATT, SNEGSKA (reference sequence). The CDR3 is made up of 14 amino acids. Trimming removed 5 bases from V and 5 bases from J, with 16 bases in between. CDR3: CSAALASVNNEQFF. The CDR3 nucleotides read TGCAGTGCTGCCCTAGCCTCAGTAAACAATGAGCAGTTCTTC.

This chain connects TRBV29-1 to TRBJ2-3, with D hard to call. Germline CDR1 SQVTM, CDR2 ANQGSEA. Trimming left V 3 bases short and J 3 bases short, with 10 bases between. There are 13 residues in the CDR3. This CDR3 is CSVDLDTTDTQYF. CDR3 nucleotide sequence: TGCAGCGTTGATCTCGATACTACAGATACGCAGTATTTT.

This clonotype has at least ten counts. The chain combines TRBV12-3 or TRBV12-4 with TRBJ2-3; D not certain. The CDR3 is made up of 13 amino acids. V lost 6 bases, J lost 0 bases, and 7 bases lay in between. This CDR3 reads CASSEYSTDTQYF. The CDR3 bases are TGTGCCAGCAGCGAATACAGCACAGATACGCAGTATTTT.

This clonotype was seen many times. This chain joins TRBV28 and TRBJ2-7; D is possibly TRBD1 or TRBD2 (5 bases each). The CDR3 sequence is 14 residues long. V was clipped by 8 bases and J by 2 bases, with 16 bases between them. CDR1 and CDR2 from the germline V gene are MDHEN and SYDVKM. The CDR3 bases are TGTGCCAGCCGACCGGGACGACCACCCTACGAGCAGTACTTC. It specifies CASRPGRPPYEQYF.

Details on this clonotype: A much larger clone lies one base from this, so it may be a read error. This sequence joins TRBV20-1 and TRBJ2-1; possibly TRBD2 for D (6 bases). The CDR3 is 14 residues long. Trimming took off 6 bases at V and 3 bases at J, with 15 bases between the two ends. The germline CDR1 and CDR2 sequences are DFQATT and SNEGSKA (reference sequence). CDR3 bases: TGCAGTGCGACCGCAGGAGGGGTCTACAATGAGCAGTTCTTC. Residues: CSATAGGVYNEQFF.